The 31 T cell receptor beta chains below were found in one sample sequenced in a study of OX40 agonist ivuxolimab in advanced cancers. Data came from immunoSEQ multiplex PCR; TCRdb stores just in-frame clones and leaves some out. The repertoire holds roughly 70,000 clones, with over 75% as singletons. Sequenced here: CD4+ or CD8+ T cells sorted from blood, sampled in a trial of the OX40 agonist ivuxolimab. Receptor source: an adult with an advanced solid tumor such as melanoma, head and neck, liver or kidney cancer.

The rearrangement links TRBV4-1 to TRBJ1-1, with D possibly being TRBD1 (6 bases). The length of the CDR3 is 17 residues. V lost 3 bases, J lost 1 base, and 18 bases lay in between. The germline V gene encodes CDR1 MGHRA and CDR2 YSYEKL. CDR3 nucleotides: TGCGCCAGCAGCCACAACCCGAGAGGACAGAAGAACACTGAAGCTTTCTTT. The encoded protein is CASSHNPRGQKNTEAFF.

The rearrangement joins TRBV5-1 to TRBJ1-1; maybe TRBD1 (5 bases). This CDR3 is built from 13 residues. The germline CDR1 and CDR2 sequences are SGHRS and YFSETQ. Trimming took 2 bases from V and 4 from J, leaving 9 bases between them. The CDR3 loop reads CASSLRDGTEAFF. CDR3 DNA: TGCGCCAGCAGCTTACGGGACGGCACTGAAGCTTTCTTT.

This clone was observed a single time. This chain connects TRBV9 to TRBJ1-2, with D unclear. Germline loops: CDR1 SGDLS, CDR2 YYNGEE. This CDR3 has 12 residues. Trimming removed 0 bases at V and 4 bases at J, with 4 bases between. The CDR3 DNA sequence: TGTGCCAGCAGCGTAGAGAGCTATGGCTACACCTTC. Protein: CASSVESYGYTF.

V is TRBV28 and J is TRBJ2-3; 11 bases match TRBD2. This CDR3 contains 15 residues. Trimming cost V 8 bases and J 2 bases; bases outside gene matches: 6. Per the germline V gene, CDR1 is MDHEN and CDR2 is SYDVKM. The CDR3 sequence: CASHSGGAITDTQYF. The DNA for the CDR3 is TGTGCCAGCCATAGCGGGGGGGCTATCACAGATACGCAGTATTTT.

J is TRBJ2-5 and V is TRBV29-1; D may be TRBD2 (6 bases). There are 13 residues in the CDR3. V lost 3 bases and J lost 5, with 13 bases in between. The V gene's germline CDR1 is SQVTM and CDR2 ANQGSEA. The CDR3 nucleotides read TGCAGCGTTGACGCTACAGGAGGGGAGACCCAGTACTTC. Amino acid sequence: CSVDATGGETQYF.

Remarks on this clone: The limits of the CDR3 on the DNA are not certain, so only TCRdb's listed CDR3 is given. CDR3 in amino acids: CASSQDPWGPGTF. The genes are TRBV7-9 and TRBJ1-2; the table gives TRBD1 as D, unverified against the DNA. Per germline, CDR1 SEHNR and CDR2 FQNEAQ (reference sequence). Termini included, the CDR3 measures 13 amino acids.

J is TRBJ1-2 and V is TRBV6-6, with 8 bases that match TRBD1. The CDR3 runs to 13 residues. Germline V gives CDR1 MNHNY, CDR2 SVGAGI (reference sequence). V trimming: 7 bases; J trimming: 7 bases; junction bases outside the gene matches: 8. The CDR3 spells CASTPDRARGYTF. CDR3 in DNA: TGTGCCAGCACCCCGGACAGGGCTCGTGGCTACACCTTC.

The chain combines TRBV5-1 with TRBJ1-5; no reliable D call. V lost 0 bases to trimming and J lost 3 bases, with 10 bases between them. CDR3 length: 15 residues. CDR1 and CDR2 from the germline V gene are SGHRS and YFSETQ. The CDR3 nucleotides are TGCGCCAGCAGCTTGGAGGGCACACTCAATCAGCCCCAGCATTTT. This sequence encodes CASSLEGTLNQPQHF.

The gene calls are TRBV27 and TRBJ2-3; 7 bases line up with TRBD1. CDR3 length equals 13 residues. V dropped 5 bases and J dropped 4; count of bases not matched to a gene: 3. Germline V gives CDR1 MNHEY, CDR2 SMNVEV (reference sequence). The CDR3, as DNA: TGTGCCAGCAGTCTCCAGGGGGCAGATACGCAGTATTTT. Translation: CASSLQGADTQYF.

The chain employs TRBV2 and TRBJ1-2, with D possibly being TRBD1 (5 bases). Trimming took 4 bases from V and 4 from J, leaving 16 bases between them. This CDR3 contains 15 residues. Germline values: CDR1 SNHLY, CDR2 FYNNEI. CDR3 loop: CASSGVGDVSYGYTF. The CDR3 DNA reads TGTGCCAGCAGTGGTGTCGGGGACGTGAGCTATGGCTACACCTTC.

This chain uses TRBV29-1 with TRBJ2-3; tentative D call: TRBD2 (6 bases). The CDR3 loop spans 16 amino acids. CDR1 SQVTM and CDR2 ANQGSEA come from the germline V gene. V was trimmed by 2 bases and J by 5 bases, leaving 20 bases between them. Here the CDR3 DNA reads TGCAGCGTTGAAAGGGGCAGGCCGGAGGGGATAGATACGCAGTATTTT. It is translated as CSVERGRPEGIDTQYF.

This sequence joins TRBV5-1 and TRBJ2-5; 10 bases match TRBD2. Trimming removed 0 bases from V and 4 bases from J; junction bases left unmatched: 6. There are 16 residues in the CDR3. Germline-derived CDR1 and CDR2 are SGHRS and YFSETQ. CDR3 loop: CASSLGSGGAGETQYF. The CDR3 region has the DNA TGCGCCAGCAGCTTGGGGAGCGGGGGGGCCGGAGAGACCCAGTACTTC.

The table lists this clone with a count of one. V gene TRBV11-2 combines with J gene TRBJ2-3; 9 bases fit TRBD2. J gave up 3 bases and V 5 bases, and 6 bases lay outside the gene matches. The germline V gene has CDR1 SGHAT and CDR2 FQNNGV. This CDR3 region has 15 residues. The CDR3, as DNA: TGTGCCAGCAGCACTCGACTAGCGGAGACAGATACGCAGTATTTT. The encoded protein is CASSTRLAETDTQYF.

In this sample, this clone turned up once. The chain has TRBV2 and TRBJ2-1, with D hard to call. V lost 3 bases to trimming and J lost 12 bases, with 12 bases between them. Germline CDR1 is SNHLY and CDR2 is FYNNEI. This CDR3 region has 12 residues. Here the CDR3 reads CASSDGILPQFF. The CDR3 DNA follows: TGTGCCAGCAGTGATGGGATCCTCCCGCAGTTCTTC.

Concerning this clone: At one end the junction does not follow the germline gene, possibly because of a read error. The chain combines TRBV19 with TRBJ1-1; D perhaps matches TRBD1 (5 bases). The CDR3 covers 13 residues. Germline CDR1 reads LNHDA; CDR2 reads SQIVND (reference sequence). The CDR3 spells CASSLDSYTEAFF. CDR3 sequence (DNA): TGTGCCAGTAGTCTAGACAGCTACACTGAAGCTTTCTTT.

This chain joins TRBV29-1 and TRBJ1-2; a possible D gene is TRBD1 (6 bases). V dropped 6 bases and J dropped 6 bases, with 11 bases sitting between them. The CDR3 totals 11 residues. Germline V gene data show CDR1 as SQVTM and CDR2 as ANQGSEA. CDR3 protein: CSVSGADGYTF. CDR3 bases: TGCAGCGTATCAGGGGCGGATGGCTACACCTTC.

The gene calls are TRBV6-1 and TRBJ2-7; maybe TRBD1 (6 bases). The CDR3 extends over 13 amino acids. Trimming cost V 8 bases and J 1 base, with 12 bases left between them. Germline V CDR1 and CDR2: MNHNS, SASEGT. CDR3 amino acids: CASAWTASYEQYF. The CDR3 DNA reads TGTGCCAGCGCCTGGACAGCATCCTACGAGCAGTACTTC.

CDR3 region: CASRGMGGVEAFF. The CDR3 coding sequence is TGTGCCAGCAGGGGAATGGGGGGTGTTGAAGCTTTCTTT. The V gene is TRBV6-5, the J gene TRBJ1-1, with D perhaps matching TRBD1 (5 bases). V was cut by 6 bases and J by 7 bases, with 15 bases left in between. Germline CDR1 MNHEY, CDR2 SVGAGI. The CDR3 is made up of 13 amino acids.

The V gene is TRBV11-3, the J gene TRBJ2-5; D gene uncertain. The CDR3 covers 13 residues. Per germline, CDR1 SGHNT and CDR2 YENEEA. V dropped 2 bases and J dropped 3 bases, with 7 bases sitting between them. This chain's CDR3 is CASSLWAEETQYF. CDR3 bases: TGTGCCAGCAGCTTATGGGCAGAAGAGACCCAGTACTTC. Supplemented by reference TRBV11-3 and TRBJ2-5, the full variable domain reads EAGVVQSPRYKIIEKKQPVAFWCNPISGHNTLYWYLQNLGQGPELLIRYENEEAVDDSQLPKDRFSAERLKGVDSTLKIQPAELGDSAVYLCASSLWAEETQYFGPGTRLLVL.

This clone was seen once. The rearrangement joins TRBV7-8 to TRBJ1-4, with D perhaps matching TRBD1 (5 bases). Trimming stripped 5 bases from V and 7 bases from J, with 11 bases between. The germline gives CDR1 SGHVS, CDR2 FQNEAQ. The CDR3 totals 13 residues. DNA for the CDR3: TGTGCCAGCAGCGTAGGTAGGGGTGAAAAACTGTTTTTT. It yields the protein CASSVGRGEKLFF.

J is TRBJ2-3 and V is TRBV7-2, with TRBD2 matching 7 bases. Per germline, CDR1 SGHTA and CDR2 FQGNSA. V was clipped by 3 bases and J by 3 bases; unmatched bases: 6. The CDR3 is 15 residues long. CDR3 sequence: CASSFGGVRTDTQYF. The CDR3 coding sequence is TGTGCCAGCAGCTTTGGGGGGGTTCGGACAGATACGCAGTATTTT.

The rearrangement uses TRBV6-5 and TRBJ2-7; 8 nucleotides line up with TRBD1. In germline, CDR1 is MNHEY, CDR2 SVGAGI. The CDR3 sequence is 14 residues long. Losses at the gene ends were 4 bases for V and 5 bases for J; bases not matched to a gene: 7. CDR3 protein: CASSSRTGPHEQYF. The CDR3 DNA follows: TGTGCCAGCAGTTCACGGACAGGGCCCCACGAGCAGTACTTC.

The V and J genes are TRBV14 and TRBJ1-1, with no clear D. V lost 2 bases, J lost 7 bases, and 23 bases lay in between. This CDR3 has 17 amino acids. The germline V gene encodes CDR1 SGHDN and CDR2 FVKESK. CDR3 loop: CASSQIRVGSTPDEAFF. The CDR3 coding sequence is TGTGCCAGCAGCCAAATCCGGGTTGGTAGTACTCCCGATGAAGCTTTCTTT.

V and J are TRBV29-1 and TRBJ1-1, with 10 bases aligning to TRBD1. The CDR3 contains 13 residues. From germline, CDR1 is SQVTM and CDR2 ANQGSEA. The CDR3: CSARDRGPGEAFF. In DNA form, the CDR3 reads TGCAGTGCTCGGGACAGGGGACCCGGTGAAGCTTTCTTT.

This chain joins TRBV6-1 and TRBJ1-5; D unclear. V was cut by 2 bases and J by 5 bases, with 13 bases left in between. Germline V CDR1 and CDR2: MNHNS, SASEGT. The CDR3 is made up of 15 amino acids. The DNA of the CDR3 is TGTGCCAGCAGTGAAAATAGTCAACGGGATCAGCCCCAGCATTTT. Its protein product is CASSENSQRDQPQHF.

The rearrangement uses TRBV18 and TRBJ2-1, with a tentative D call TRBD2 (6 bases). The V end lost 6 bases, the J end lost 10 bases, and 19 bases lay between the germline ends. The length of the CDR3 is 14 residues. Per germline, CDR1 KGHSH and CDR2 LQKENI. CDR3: CASSSGGAAREQFF. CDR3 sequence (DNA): TGTGCCAGCTCCTCCGGCGGGGCTGCCCGAGAGCAGTTCTTC. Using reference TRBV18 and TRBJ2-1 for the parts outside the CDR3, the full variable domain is NAGVMQNPRHLVRRRGQEARLRCSPMKGHSHVYWYRQLPEEGLKFMVYLQKENIIDESGMPKERFSAEFPKEGPSILRIQQVVRGDSAAYFCASSSGGAAREQFFGPGTRLTVL.

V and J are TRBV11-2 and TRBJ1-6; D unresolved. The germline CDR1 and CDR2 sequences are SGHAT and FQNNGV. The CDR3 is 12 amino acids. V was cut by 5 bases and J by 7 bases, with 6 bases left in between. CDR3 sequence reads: CASSPKNSPLHF. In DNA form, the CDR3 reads TGTGCCAGCAGCCCTAAGAATTCACCCCTCCACTTT.

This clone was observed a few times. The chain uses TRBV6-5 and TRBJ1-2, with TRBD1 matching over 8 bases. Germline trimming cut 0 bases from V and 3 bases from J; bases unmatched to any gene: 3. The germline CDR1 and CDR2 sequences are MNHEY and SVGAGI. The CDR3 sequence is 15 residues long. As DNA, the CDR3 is TGTGCCAGCAGTTACTCGACAGGGGCTGACTATGGCTACACCTTC. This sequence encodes CASSYSTGADYGYTF.

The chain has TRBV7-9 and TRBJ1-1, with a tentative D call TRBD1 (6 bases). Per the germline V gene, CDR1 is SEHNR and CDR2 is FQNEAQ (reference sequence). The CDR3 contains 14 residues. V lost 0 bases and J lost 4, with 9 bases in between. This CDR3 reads CASSLAQGGTEAFF. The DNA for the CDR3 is TGTGCCAGCAGCTTAGCACAGGGTGGCACTGAAGCTTTCTTT.

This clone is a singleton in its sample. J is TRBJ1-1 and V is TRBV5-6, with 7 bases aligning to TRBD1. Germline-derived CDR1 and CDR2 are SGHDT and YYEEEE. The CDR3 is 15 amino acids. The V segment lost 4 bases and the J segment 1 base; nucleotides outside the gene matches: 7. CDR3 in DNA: TGTGCCAGCAGCCCGACGGGACAGCGGAACACTGAAGCTTTCTTT. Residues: CASSPTGQRNTEAFF.

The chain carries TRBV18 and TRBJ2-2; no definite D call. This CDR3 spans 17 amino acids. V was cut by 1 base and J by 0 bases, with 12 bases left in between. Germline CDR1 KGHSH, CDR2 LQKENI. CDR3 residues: CASSPQGYYTNTGELFF. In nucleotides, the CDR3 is TGTGCCAGCTCACCACAGGGCTATTATACGAACACCGGGGAGCTGTTTTTT. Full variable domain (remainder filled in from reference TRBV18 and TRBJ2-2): NAGVMQNPRHLVRRRGQEARLRCSPMKGHSHVYWYRQLPEEGLKFMVYLQKENIIDESGMPKERFSAEFPKEGPSILRIQQVVRGDSAAYFCASSPQGYYTNTGELFFGEGSRLTVL.